The rows below give T cell receptor beta chains drawn from one sample of a study of early T cells in non-severe SARS-CoV-2 infection. MiXCR was run by TCRdb on the 5' RACE reads, yielding one entry per CDR3 protein. The sample shows about 25,000 distinct CDR3 sequences, more than 4% of them seen only once. The source material was whole blood. Receptor source: an adult who was a healthcare worker with PCR-confirmed SARS-CoV-2 infection or an uninfected control (not recorded which). Both conserved end residues are part of each CDR3. The D gene is left open where the match is weak. Size tells how often a clone was seen (once, few, many) or the class of an expanded clone, and some rows leave it out.

J: TRBJ2-2
size: many
V: TRBV19
D: -
DNA: TGTGCCAGTAGCACGACCGCGAACACCGGGGAGCTGTTTTTT
CDR3: CASSTTANTGELFF

J: TRBJ1-1
size: many
V: TRBV4-3
D: TRBD1
DNA: TGCGCCAGCAGAGTAGACAGGACCTTACGTGAGGGGGCCACTGAAGCTTTCTTT
CDR3: CASRVDRTLREGATEAFF

J: TRBJ1-2
size: -
V: TRBV7-3
D: TRBD1
DNA: TGTGCCAGCAGCTCGACCCTCCCGACAGGGGACTATGGCTACACCTTC
CDR3: CASSSTLPTGDYGYTF

J: TRBJ2-1
size: many
V: TRBV7-2
D: TRBD2
DNA: TGTGCCAGCAGCCGAAAGCTAGCGGGGGGGCCCAGTGAGCAGTTCTTC
CDR3: CASSRKLAGGPSEQFF

J: TRBJ2-5
size: -
V: TRBV11-2
D: -
DNA: TGTGCCAGCAGCGAGGAGCTCCAAGAGACCCAGTACTTC
CDR3: CASSEELQETQYF

J: TRBJ2-5
size: many
V: TRBV20-1
D: -
DNA: TGCAGTGCTATACAGGGCGACCAAGAGACCCAGTACTTC
CDR3: CSAIQGDQETQYF

J: TRBJ2-3
size: few
V: TRBV4-2
D: -
DNA: TGTGCCAGCAGCCAATTACAGGGAAACACAGATACGCAGTATTTT
CDR3: CASSQLQGNTDTQYF

J: TRBJ1-6
size: few
V: TRBV7-2
D: -
DNA: TGTGCCAGCAGCTTATTGCCCTGGGGTGGGAATTCACCCCTCCACTTT
CDR3: CASSLLPWGGNSPLHF

J: TRBJ2-1
size: few
V: TRBV5-1
D: -
DNA: TGCGCCAGCAGCTTTCCGGGGGTGGCTTCGAGCTCCTACAATGAGCAGTTCTTC
CDR3: CASSFPGVASSSYNEQFF

J: TRBJ1-1
size: many
V: TRBV28
D: -
DNA: TGTGCCAGCAAAGTTGGGGTCCGGAACACTGAAGCTTTCTTT
CDR3: CASKVGVRNTEAFF

J: TRBJ1-1
size: many
V: TRBV7-2
D: -
DNA: TGTGCCAGCAGCTTACAGACGGCAAGAGACACTGAAGCTTTCTTT
CDR3: CASSLQTARDTEAFF

J: TRBJ2-3
size: many
V: TRBV20-1
D: TRBD2
DNA: TGCAGCGCTGACGTTATGGCGGGGGGCACAGATACGCAGTATTTT
CDR3: CSADVMAGGTDTQYF

J: TRBJ1-5
size: many
V: TRBV7-9
D: -
DNA: TGTGCCGGCGCACAGGGTGAGAATCAGCCCCAGCATTTT
CDR3: CAGAQGENQPQHF

J: TRBJ2-1
size: many
V: TRBV29-1
D: TRBD2
DNA: TGCAGCGTAGACCCCTTCGGACTAGCGGAAAGCAGCTCCTACAATGAGCAGTTCTTC
CDR3: CSVDPFGLAESSSYNEQFF

J: TRBJ2-2
size: few
V: TRBV11-2
D: TRBD2
DNA: TGTGCCGGGCGCGGGGGCACCGGGGAGCTGTTTTTT
CDR3: CAGRGGTGELFF

J: TRBJ2-3
size: many
V: TRBV28
D: TRBD2
DNA: TGTGCCAGCAGTCCCGGACTAGGTACGCAGTATTTT
CDR3: CASSPGLGTQYF

J: TRBJ2-2
size: medium-sized
V: TRBV4-2
D: -
DNA: TGTGCCAGCAGCCAGCAATGGTCAGGAGGCACCGGGGAGCTGTTTTTT
CDR3: CASSQQWSGGTGELFF

J: TRBJ2-3
size: few
V: TRBV11-1
D: -
DNA: TGTGCCAGCAGCTTGGTGGCGGATACGCAGTATTTT
CDR3: CASSLVADTQYF

J: TRBJ1-1
size: many
V: TRBV21-1
D: -
DNA: TGTGCCAGCAGCAAAGAGGAGGGGGCGAACACTGAAGCTTTCTTT
CDR3: CASSKEEGANTEAFF

J: TRBJ2-3
size: many
V: TRBV27
D: -
DNA: TGTGCCAGCAGTTTTACCTCCTACTTTACGCAGTATTTT
CDR3: CASSFTSYFTQYF

J: TRBJ2-3
size: many
V: TRBV7-2
D: -
DNA: TGTGCCAGCAGCTTAGCGGGGGCGCAAGATACGCAGTATTTT
CDR3: CASSLAGAQDTQYF

J: TRBJ1-4
size: many
V: TRBV10-2
D: TRBD1
DNA: TGCGCCAGCAGCCCCGGACAGGGGGTCGGTGAAAAACTGTTTTTT
CDR3: CASSPGQGVGEKLFF

J: TRBJ2-3
size: many
V: TRBV27
D: TRBD2
DNA: TGTGCCAGCAGTTTGCGGGGGGGGACAGATACGCAGTATTTT
CDR3: CASSLRGGTDTQYF

J: TRBJ2-7
size: many
V: TRBV7-2
D: TRBD2
DNA: TGTGCCAGCAGCCGACGACTAGCGGGATTCTACGAGCAGTACTTC
CDR3: CASSRRLAGFYEQYF

J: TRBJ2-7
size: many
V: TRBV7-6
D: -
DNA: TGTGCCAGCAGCTTAGAGGCGGACAGCCTCTACGAGCAGTACTTC
CDR3: CASSLEADSLYEQYF

J: TRBJ1-6
size: many
V: TRBV6-4
D: -
DNA: TGTGCCAGCGGCGAGGACAACGGCTCACCCCTCCACTTT
CDR3: CASGEDNGSPLHF

J: TRBJ2-1
size: medium-sized
V: TRBV12-3/TRBV12-4
D: TRBD2
DNA: TGTGCCAGCAGCTCTAGCGGGAGGGGATTTTACAATGAGCAGTTCTTC
CDR3: CASSSSGRGFYNEQFF

J: TRBJ2-1
size: many
V: TRBV4-1
D: TRBD2
DNA: TGCGCCAGCAGCCCCGAAAGGGGACTAGCGGGGGGGCCTAAGACCTACAATGAGCAGTTCTTC
CDR3: CASSPERGLAGGPKTYNEQFF

J: TRBJ2-4
size: many
V: TRBV27
D: TRBD2
DNA: TGTGCCAGCAGTTTAGCGGGAGTGGGCATTCAGTACTTC
CDR3: CASSLAGVGIQYF

J: TRBJ1-4
size: -
V: TRBV19
D: TRBD1
DNA: TGTGCCAGCCACTTGACAGGGACTAATGAAAAACTGTTTTTT
CDR3: CASHLTGTNEKLFF

J: TRBJ2-2
size: many
V: TRBV7-2
D: -
DNA: TGTGCCAGCAGCTTATTTCCGGGAAACACCGGGGAGCTGTTTTTT
CDR3: CASSLFPGNTGELFF

J: TRBJ2-5
size: many
V: TRBV12-5
D: -
DNA: TGTGCTAGTGGTCGTGAAGAGACCCAGTACTTC
CDR3: CASGREETQYF

J: TRBJ2-1
size: few
V: TRBV12-3/TRBV12-4
D: -
DNA: TGTGCCAGCAGTTTAACGGGACCCCCTGGGGATGAGCAGTTCTTC
CDR3: CASSLTGPPGDEQFF

J: TRBJ1-4
size: few
V: TRBV7-9
D: TRBD1
DNA: TGTGCCAGCAGCCTGGCAGGGGGCGCAGGGCTGTTTTTT
CDR3: CASSLAGGAGLFF

J: TRBJ2-1
size: few
V: TRBV2
D: -
DNA: TGTGCCAGCAGCGCGAGGACTCCGGGGTTGGGTGAGCAGTTCTTC
CDR3: CASSARTPGLGEQFF

J: TRBJ2-6
size: few
V: TRBV7-6
D: -
DNA: TGTGCCAGCAGCTTAGGTACTGGGGCCAACGTCCTGACTTTC
CDR3: CASSLGTGANVLTF

J: TRBJ2-1
size: medium-sized
V: TRBV29-1
D: -
DNA: TGCAGCGTTGAACTAGGAGACTACAATGAGCAGTTCTTC
CDR3: CSVELGDYNEQFF

J: TRBJ1-5
size: many
V: TRBV18
D: TRBD1
DNA: TGTGCCAGCTCACCGGACAGGCCCGATGGTCCCCAGCATTTT
CDR3: CASSPDRPDGPQHF

J: TRBJ2-1
size: many
V: TRBV7-2
D: TRBD1
DNA: TGTGCCAGCAGCTTCGGACAGGCCTCCTACAATGAGCAGTTCTTC
CDR3: CASSFGQASYNEQFF

J: TRBJ2-5
size: many
V: TRBV2
D: -
DNA: TGTGCCAGCAGTGGGTTACAAGAGACCCAGTACTTC
CDR3: CASSGLQETQYF

J: TRBJ1-5
size: many
V: TRBV12-3/TRBV12-4
D: -
DNA: TGTGCCAGCAGCCGCCCTTATAGCAATCAGCCCCAGCATTTT
CDR3: CASSRPYSNQPQHF

J: TRBJ2-7
size: many
V: TRBV2
D: TRBD2
DNA: TGTGCCAGCAGGATTAGCGGGGGGTTGAGCTCCTACGAGCAGTACTTC
CDR3: CASRISGGLSSYEQYF

J: TRBJ2-1
size: many
V: TRBV20-1
D: -
DNA: TGCAGTGCTAGATCACTACTAGTCTCCTACAATGAGCAGTTCTTC
CDR3: CSARSLLVSYNEQFF

J: TRBJ2-7
size: many
V: TRBV10-3
D: -
DNA: TGTGCCATCAGTGAGTCGACCGGGACGACCTACGAGCAGTACTTC
CDR3: CAISESTGTTYEQYF

J: TRBJ2-3
size: many
V: TRBV7-8
D: -
DNA: TGTGCCAGCAGCTTGCGTGGGGGGAAGTTAAGAGATACGCAGTATTTT
CDR3: CASSLRGGKLRDTQYF

J: TRBJ2-3
size: many
V: TRBV11-2
D: TRBD1
DNA: TGTGCCAGCAGCACCACCGGGACAGAGAGAGATACGCAGTATTTT
CDR3: CASSTTGTERDTQYF

J: TRBJ2-1
size: -
V: TRBV20-1
D: -
DNA: TGCAGTGCTGGAAGGGGGGCTTACGAGCAGTTCTTC
CDR3: CSAGRGAYEQFF

J: TRBJ2-1
size: few
V: TRBV7-6
D: -
DNA: TGTGCCAGCAGCTTAGGGGCGTCCTACAATGAGCAGTTCTTC
CDR3: CASSLGASYNEQFF